This record covers a single T cell receptor beta chain. The antigen is undetermined. The junction does not match germline at one end; this may be a read error. The table came from immunoSEQ multiplex PCR; TCRdb's copy has only in-frame clones and leaves some out. The data show under 140,000 clones, around 90% seen once. These data belong to a study of OX40 agonist ivuxolimab in advanced cancers. Study summary: One patient with hepatocellular carcinoma and two with cutaneous melanoma, three in all, had partial responses.

Study-level points and caveats: Clonal expansion from baseline to week 6 occurred in both CD4+ and CD8+ T cells.

This material consisted of CD4+ or CD8+ T cells sorted from blood, taken in a trial of the OX40 agonist ivuxolimab. This receptor was obtained from an adult with an advanced solid tumor such as melanoma, head and neck, liver or kidney cancer.

The CDR3 nucleotides read TGTGCTAGCAGCGACGGGACAGGGCTGGCAGATACGCAGTATTTT. Protein product: CASSDGTGLADTQYF. The rearrangement links TRBV7-7 to TRBJ2-3; 9 bases agree with TRBD1. The CDR3 spans 15 residues. Germline lookup yields CDR1 SSHAT and CDR2 FNYEAQ (reference sequence).